The T cell receptor beta chain under discussion was sequenced for a study of blood T cell repertoires in COVID-19. Study context: Italy, Spain and the United States were the sources of the convalescent and acute COVID-19 samples.

TCRdb's table, derived via immunoSEQ multiplex PCR, lists solely in-frame clones and lacks some. The data show 55,000 to 65,000 clones, with 90% seen just once and under 9.5% held by the top ten. Trimming took 1 base from V and 0 from J, leaving 6 bases between them. The CDR3 has 15 amino acids. Germline V gene lookup returns CDR1 LNHNV and CDR2 YYDKDF (reference sequence). Sequences were obtained from peripheral blood. This TCR was sampled from a human donor with active COVID-19. The donor label of this sample is uncertain. The chain has TRBV15 and TRBJ2-2; D gene uncertain. The CDR3 region has the DNA TGTGCCACCAGCAGAGTCGGTGCGAACACCGGGGAGCTGTTTTTT. This translates into CATSRVGANTGELFF.